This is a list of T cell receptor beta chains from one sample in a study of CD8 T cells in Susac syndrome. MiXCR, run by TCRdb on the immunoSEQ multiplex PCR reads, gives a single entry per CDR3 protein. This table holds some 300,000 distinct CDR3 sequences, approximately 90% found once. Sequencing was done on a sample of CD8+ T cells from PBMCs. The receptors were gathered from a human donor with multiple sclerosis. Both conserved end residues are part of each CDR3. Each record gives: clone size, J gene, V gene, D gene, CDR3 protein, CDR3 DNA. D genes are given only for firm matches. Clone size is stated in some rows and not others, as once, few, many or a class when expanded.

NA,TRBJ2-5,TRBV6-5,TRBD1,CASLGQGMETQYF,TGTGCCAGCCTGGGACAGGGGATGGAGACCCAGTACTTC
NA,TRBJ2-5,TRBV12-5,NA,CASGLGGNPGQETQYF,TGTGCTAGTGGTTTGGGGGGGAACCCGGGGCAAGAGACCCAGTACTTC
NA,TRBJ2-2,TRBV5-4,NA,CASSPIGANTGELFF,TGTGCCAGCAGCCCCATCGGGGCGAACACCGGGGAGCTGTTTTTT
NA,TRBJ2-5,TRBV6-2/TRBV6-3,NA,CARIGTGRLGVGERETQYF,TGTGCCAGGATCGGTACCGGCAGGCTGGGGGTTGGTGAACGAGAGACCCAGTACTTC
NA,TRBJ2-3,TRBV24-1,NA,CATSDSLTSSDTQYF,TGTGCCACCAGTGATTCCCTCACTAGCTCAGATACGCAGTATTTT
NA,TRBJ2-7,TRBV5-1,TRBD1,CASSLGFGTGYEQYF,TGCGCCAGCAGCTTGGGCTTTGGGACAGGCTACGAGCAGTACTTC
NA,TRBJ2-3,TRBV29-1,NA,CSASGTSTDTQYF,TGCAGCGCATCGGGCACTAGCACAGATACGCAGTATTTT
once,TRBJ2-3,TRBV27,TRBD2,CASGLRAGGVDTQYF,TGTGCCAGCGGACTCAGGGCGGGGGGCGTAGATACGCAGTATTTT
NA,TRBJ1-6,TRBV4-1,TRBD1,CASSQTGVYNSPLHF,TGCGCCAGCAGCCAGACAGGGGTTTATAATTCACCCCTCCACTTT
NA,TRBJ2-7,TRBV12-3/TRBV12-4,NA,CASSSAGTLYEQYF,TGTGCCAGCAGTTCAGCCGGGACACTCTACGAGCAGTACTTC
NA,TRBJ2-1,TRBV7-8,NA,CATDSPGRVSYNEQFF,TGTGCCACCGACTCACCGGGACGCGTCTCCTACAATGAGCAGTTCTTC
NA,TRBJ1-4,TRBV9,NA,CASSASNTGSNEKLFF,TGTGCCAGCAGCGCCTCAAATACGGGGTCTAATGAAAAACTGTTTTTT
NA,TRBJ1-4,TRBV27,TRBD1,CASSLSLGQGLLDEKLFF,TGTGCCAGCAGTTTATCTTTGGGACAGGGGCTCTTGGATGAAAAACTGTTTTTT
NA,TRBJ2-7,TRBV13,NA,CASSAAGTSYEQYF,TGTGCCAGCAGCGCCGCCGGGACCTCCTACGAGCAGTACTTC
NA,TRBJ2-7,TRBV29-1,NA,CSAETGYEQYF,TGCAGCGCTGAGACGGGCTACGAGCAGTACTTC
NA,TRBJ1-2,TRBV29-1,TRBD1,CSVEDWTGADGYTF,TGCAGCGTTGAAGATTGGACAGGGGCAGATGGCTACACCTTC
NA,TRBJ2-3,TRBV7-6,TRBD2,CASSGPGGLGGRTSDTQYF,TGTGCCAGCAGCGGACCTGGGGGCCTTGGCGGGAGGACCTCAGATACGCAGTATTTT
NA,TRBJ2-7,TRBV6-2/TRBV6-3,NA,CASSPRAPAGYEQYF,TGTGCCAGCAGTCCCCGCGCACCAGCAGGCTACGAGCAGTACTTC
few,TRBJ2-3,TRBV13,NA,CASSLGADTDTQYF,TGTGCCAGCAGCTTAGGGGCCGACACAGATACGCAGTATTTT
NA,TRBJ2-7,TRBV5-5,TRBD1,CASSLRNILTGTGYEQYF,TGTGCCAGCAGCTTGCGCAATATCCTCACCGGGACAGGCTACGAGCAGTACTTC
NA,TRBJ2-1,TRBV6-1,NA,CASRGITRREQFF,TGTGCCAGCAGGGGTATTACAAGGAGGGAGCAGTTCTTC
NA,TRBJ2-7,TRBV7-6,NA,CASSPDTNEQYF,TGTGCCAGCAGCCCGGACACCAACGAGCAGTACTTC
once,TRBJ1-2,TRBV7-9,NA,CASSLGPGLEGYTF,TGTGCCAGCAGCTTAGGTCCCGGACTAGAGGGCTACACCTTC
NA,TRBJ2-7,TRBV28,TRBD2,CASSYLADPFYEQYF,TGTGCCAGCAGTTACCTAGCGGATCCTTTCTACGAGCAGTACTTC
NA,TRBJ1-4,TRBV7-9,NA,CASSATTNEKLFF,TGTGCCAGCAGTGCCACAACTAATGAAAAACTGTTTTTT
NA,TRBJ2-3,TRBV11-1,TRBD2,CASSGGGLTPGTSGSWGTDTQYF,TGTGCCAGCAGCGGGGGGGGCCTCACTCCCGGGACTAGCGGGAGTTGGGGCACAGATACGCAGTATTTT
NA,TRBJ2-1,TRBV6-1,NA,CASSEGGAKYNEQFF,TGTGCCAGCAGTGAAGGGGGCGCCAAGTACAATGAGCAGTTCTTC
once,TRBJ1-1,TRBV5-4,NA,CASSPFGGGTEAFF,TGTGCCAGCAGCCCATTTGGGGGGGGCACTGAAGCTTTCTTT
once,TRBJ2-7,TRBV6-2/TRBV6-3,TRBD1,CATWRRDSRGYEQYF,TGTGCCACGTGGCGACGGGACAGCCGGGGCTACGAGCAGTACTTC
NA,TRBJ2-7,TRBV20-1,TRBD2,CSASGALAGGYEQYF,TGCAGTGCCAGCGGGGCACTAGCGGGAGGATACGAGCAGTACTTC
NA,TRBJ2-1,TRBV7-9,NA,CASSLGTAPWDEQFF,TGTGCCAGCAGCTTAGGGACCGCGCCTTGGGATGAGCAGTTCTTC
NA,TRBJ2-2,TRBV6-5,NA,CASSYSVTGELFF,TGTGCCAGCAGTTACTCGGTCACCGGGGAGCTGTTTTTT
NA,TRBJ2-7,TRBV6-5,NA,CASSWPDHEQYF,TGTGCCAGCAGTTGGCCGGACCACGAGCAGTACTTC
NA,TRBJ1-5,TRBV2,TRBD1,CASSRDRTNQPQHF,TGTGCCAGCAGTCGGGACAGGACCAATCAGCCCCAGCATTTT
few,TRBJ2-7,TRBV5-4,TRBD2,CASSSGTSGIYEQYF,TGTGCCAGCAGCTCCGGGACTAGCGGGATCTACGAGCAGTACTTC
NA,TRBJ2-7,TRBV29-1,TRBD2,CSVTGLADNEQYF,TGCAGCGTGACAGGACTAGCGGACAACGAGCAGTACTTC
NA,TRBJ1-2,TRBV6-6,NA,CASSWDSGGYGYTF,TGTGCCAGCAGTTGGGACTCTGGGGGGTATGGCTACACCTTC
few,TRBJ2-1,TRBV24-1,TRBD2,CATSDSGTSHEQFF,TGTGCCACCAGTGACTCCGGGACTAGCCATGAGCAGTTCTTC
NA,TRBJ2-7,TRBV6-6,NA,CASSLQGQNEQYF,TGTGCCAGCAGTCTACAGGGTCAGAACGAGCAGTACTTC
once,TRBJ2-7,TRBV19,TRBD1,CASSGTAHYEQYF,TGTGCCAGTAGCGGGACAGCACACTACGAGCAGTACTTC
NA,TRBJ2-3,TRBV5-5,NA,CASSLDLGAGQYF,TGTGCCAGCAGCTTGGATTTGGGGGCGGGGCAGTATTTT
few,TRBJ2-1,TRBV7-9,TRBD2,CASSEVAGGMNEQFF,TGTGCCAGCAGCGAGGTAGCGGGAGGTATGAATGAGCAGTTCTTC
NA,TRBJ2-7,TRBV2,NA,CATLPEGQNEQYF,TGTGCCACCCTCCCGGAAGGGCAAAACGAGCAGTACTTC
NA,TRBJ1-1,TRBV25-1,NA,CASSEPGTEAFF,TGTGCCAGCAGTGAGCCAGGAACTGAAGCTTTCTTT
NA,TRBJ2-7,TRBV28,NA,CASSPQTAAYEQYF,TGTGCCAGCAGTCCACAGACTGCCGCCTACGAGCAGTACTTC
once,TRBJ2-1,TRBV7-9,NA,CASSATSPEQLF,TGTGCCAGCAGCGCGACTAGTCCTGAGCAGCTCTTC
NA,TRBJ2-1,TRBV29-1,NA,CSVDTVEQFF,TGCAGCGTTGACACGGTTGAGCAGTTCTTC
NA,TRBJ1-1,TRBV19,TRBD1,CASSWTGGTEAFF,TGTGCCAGTAGTTGGACAGGGGGGACTGAAGCTTTCTTT
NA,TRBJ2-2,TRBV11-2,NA,CASSPVGRTGELFF,TGTGCCAGCAGCCCCGTAGGGCGAACCGGGGAGCTGTTTTTT
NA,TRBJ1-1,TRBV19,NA,CASRAETEAFF,TGTGCCAGTAGAGCTGAGACTGAAGCTTTCTTT
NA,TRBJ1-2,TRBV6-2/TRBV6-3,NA,CASTLEEGGVYGYTF,TGTGCCAGCACCCTCGAAGAGGGGGGGGTCTATGGCTACACCTTC
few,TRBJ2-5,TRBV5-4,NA,CASSLVGGQGTQYF,TGTGCCAGCAGCTTGGTAGGGGGTCAAGGGACCCAGTACTTC
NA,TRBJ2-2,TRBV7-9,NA,CASSLDSTYTGELFF,TGTGCCAGCAGCTTAGATTCCACCTACACCGGGGAGCTGTTTTTT
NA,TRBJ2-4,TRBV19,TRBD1,CASRAYLGPGQGNIQYF,TGTGCCAGTAGGGCTTATTTGGGGCCGGGACAGGGAAACATTCAGTACTTC